This paragraph covers one TCR beta chain sequence. This clone was picked up one time. The antigen it binds to is not known. No clone much larger than this one lies a single base away; base qualities are absent. All of the isolated RNA was reverse transcribed with the High Capacity cDNA Reverse Transcription Kit, so expressed TCRB transcripts were sequenced. Deep immunoSEQ sequencing was applied to naive, central memory and regulatory T cell samples, giving an average of roughly 3.5 million total reads per sample. After sorted cells were lysed in RLT buffer, RNA was extracted with DNase-treated RNeasy Micro or Mini kits, with the choice depending on cell number. To prevent cross-contamination, each cell subset was processed individually, whereas patient and healthy donor samples were processed jointly. Using the immunoSEQ multiplex PCR, TCRB sequences were amplified from cDNA into 87-bp fragments spanning the CDR3 region. Amplicons were sequenced on the Illumina HiSeq platform. Per the source publication's procedure: PCR bias was computationally corrected using synthetic template baselines, reads within Hamming distance 2 were collapsed, and singletons that could not be merged were discarded. Reads were aligned to IMGT to assign V, D and J genes, CDR3 length, and insertions or deletions at six rearrangement sites. Within each subset, clonotype counts were normalized to sorted cell number, and only after that were true diversity and Gini coefficients computed with the tcR R package. The overlap coefficient, calculated on TCRB nucleotide sequences, was used to measure repertoire sharing. TCRdb provides this immuneACCESS table in a form limited to in-frame rearrangements. Some clones are lacking; in checked studies, under half of them reflect an unresolved V gene, and why the rest are absent is not known. V and J calls plus clone size are reproduced from that table; the DNA served to infer D and trimming. Recorded for this sample are tens of thousands of clones; around 69% of them occurred a single time. Together, the top ten hold 4.2% of the sample.

Each donor gave one peripheral blood draw, averaging approximately 0.11 L, which was collected into heparinised tubes. Naive, central memory, regulatory and stem cell-like memory CD4+ T cells were sorted on a BD FACSAria II using a panel including CD45RO, CCR7, CD25, CD127, CD95 and CD27. A purity above 95% was achieved for all sorted populations. PBMCs were isolated immediately by Lymphoprep density gradient centrifugation and stained directly without culture. Samples were stained and sorted in pairs, with one healthy donor and one patient per experiment, so that batch effects were minimized. The sample comes from a study of beta chain features in type 1 diabetes (dated by TCRdb to the late 2010s). Context from the whole study: Patients and healthy donors did not differ in mean age, gender distribution, total cell number or subset yield. A total of under 120,000,000 sorted cells were examined across all samples, and RNA yield correlated strongly with the number of cells per subset. The study compared the TCRB repertoires of sorted circulating CD4+ T cell subsets in recently diagnosed type 1 diabetes patients with those in matched healthy donors. Regulatory and stem cell-like memory subsets were isolated from only 8 patients and about eight healthy donors, whereas naive and central memory subsets came from all 30 or so donors.

Overall study outcomes, separate from this receptor: A moderate but significant shortening of TCRB CDR3 length was observed in type 1 diabetes patients in all four CD4+ subsets. Patients with type 1 diabetes made fewer insertions and deleted more nucleotides at VDJ recombination sites, implying thymic rearrangement abnormalities. Shorter templates might have been favored by PCR, but patient and control samples were amplified and corrected together, so both groups would have been affected equally by any skew. Naive, central memory and regulatory TCRB repertoires appeared to be more similar among patients than among healthy donors. Because cDNA rather than genomic DNA was sequenced, highly expressing activated cells could have been over-represented, although no difference in activation and CD3 levels was found between groups. Only small numbers of individuals were included in the HLA sub-analyses, which left unresolved whether HLA type had any influence on TCRB rearrangement.

Trimming leaves V shorter by 3 bases and J shorter by 10 bases, with the junction holding 8 bases beyond the gene matches. Sequences SGHRS (CDR1) and YFSETQ (CDR2) are obtained from the germline V gene. Inclusive of the bounding cysteine and phenylalanine, the CDR3 is 15 residues long. Only the CDR3 DNA is retained, 45 bases long and in frame from the first base. This receptor was taken from a man aged 18 to 29 with type 1 diabetes. The sequencing input was Tregs from blood. The sample's cell subset or site label is to be understood as: regulatory CD4+ T cells. The chain joins TRBV5-1 to TRBJ2-1; TRBD2 fits 12 bases in the junction. The DNA sequence is given as TGCGCCAGCAGCTCTCCTAGCGGGGGGGCCGAAGAGCAGTTCTTC. The resulting protein is CASSSPSGGAEEQFF.